The 3 T cell receptor beta chains presented below share a single source sample, sequenced in a study of blood T cell repertoires in COVID-19. Assay: immunoSEQ multiplex PCR; the TCRdb copy retains only in-frame clones and omits some. The table has approximately 300,000 clones, around 86% seen once. Material for sequencing was peripheral blood. Every receptor here comes from a man aged 45 to 65 with active or convalescent COVID-19.

The chain combines TRBV18 with TRBJ2-3; a weak D match, TRBD1 (6 bases). V was trimmed by 4 bases and J by 0 bases, leaving 17 bases between them. This CDR3 comprises 17 residues. CDR1 is KGHSH and CDR2 is LQKENI in the germline V gene. The CDR3 loop reads CASSRPGATTSTDTQYF. CDR3 coding DNA: TGTGCCAGCTCACGACCAGGGGCTACGACTAGCACAGATACGCAGTATTTT. Full variable domain (outside the CDR3, taken from reference TRBV18 and TRBJ2-3): NAGVMQNPRHLVRRRGQEARLRCSPMKGHSHVYWYRQLPEEGLKFMVYLQKENIIDESGMPKERFSAEFPKEGPSILRIQQVVRGDSAAYFCASSRPGATTSTDTQYFGPGTRLTVL.

The chain couples TRBV3-1 (or the pseudogene TRBV3-2) to TRBJ1-4; D ambiguous. This CDR3 is 14 amino acids long. Trimming shortened V by 6 bases and J by 0 bases, and 8 bases separated the two germline ends. Germline V gene data show CDR1 as LGHDT and CDR2 as YNNKEL (reference sequence). The CDR3 DNA follows: TGTGCCAGCAGTCGACACCCAACTAATGAAAAACTGTTTTTT. Translating it yields CASSRHPTNEKLFF.

The rearrangement uses TRBV6-1 and TRBJ2-3; D possibly corresponds to TRBD1 (6 bases). The length of the CDR3 is 18 residues. Deletions cut 3 bases from V and 0 bases from J, with 19 bases between. Germline-derived CDR1 and CDR2 are MNHNS and SASEGT. The CDR3 region has the DNA TGTGCCAGCAGTGAGAGACAGGTTAAGGGTTCTAGCACAGATACGCAGTATTTT. This translates into CASSERQVKGSSTDTQYF.